The entry below describes one T cell receptor beta chain. This sample is part of a study of radiation and T cells in renal cell carcinoma. This CDR3 contains 12 residues. Trimming stripped 1 base from V and 4 bases from J, with 4 bases between. Germline CDR1 LNHDA, CDR2 SQIVND (reference sequence). Time point meaning: baseline pretreatment blood. Treatment reported: 15 Gy SBRT to primary tumor, nephrectomy 4 weeks later. After SBRT, blood was collected at 2 and 4 weeks, plus baseline. The table came from immunoSEQ multiplex PCR; TCRdb's copy has only in-frame clones and leaves some out. The sample has some 140,000 clones, over 75% seen once.

The TCR comes from a woman aged 45-65 years with renal cell carcinoma. This specimen was blood, taken from a patient whose treatment included radiotherapy and nephrectomy. V usage is TRBV19 and J usage is TRBJ1-1; D gene ambiguous. CDR3 DNA: TGTGCCAGTAGTATAGCCCCCACTGAAGCTTTCTTT. Its translation: CASSIAPTEAFF.